This T cell receptor (beta chain) was identified in a study of technical replicates of blood from several donors. Repertoires were generated with immunoSEQ multiplex PCR, while TCRdb's copy carries only in-frame clones and drops some. Among 65,000 to 85,000 clones listed, around nine tenths were seen once. Sequencing used T cells isolated from PBMCs. This sequence originates from a human donor in good health.

The CDR3 here is CASSVRNQLAGARVEQYF. The CDR3 DNA reads as TGTGCCAGCAGCGTACGAAACCAACTAGCGGGTGCCCGTGTCGAGCAGTACTTC. The chain combines TRBV11-3 with TRBJ2-7; TRBD2 matches at 9 bases. Germline V CDR1 and CDR2: SGHNT, YENEEA. This CDR3 contains 18 residues. V lost 5 bases and J lost 6; bases outside the gene matches: 20.